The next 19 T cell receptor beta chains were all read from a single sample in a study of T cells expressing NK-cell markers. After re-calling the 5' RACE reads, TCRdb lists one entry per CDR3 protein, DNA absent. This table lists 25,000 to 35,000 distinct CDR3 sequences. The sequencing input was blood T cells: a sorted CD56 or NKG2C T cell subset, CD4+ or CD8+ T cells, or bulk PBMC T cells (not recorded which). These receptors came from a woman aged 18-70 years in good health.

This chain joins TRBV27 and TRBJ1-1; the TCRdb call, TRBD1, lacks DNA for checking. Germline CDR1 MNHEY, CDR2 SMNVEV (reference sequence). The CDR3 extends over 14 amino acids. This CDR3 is CASSITGTFTEAFF.

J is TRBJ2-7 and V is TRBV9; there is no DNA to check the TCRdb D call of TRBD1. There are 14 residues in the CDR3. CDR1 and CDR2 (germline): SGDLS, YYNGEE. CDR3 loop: CASSEDSQPLEQYF.

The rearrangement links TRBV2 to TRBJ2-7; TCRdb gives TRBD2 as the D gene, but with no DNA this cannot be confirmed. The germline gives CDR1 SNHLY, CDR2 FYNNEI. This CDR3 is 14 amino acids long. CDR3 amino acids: CASSEAPAGYEQYF.

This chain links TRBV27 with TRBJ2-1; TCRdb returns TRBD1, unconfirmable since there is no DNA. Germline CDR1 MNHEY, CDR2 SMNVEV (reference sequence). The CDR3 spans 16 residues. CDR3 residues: CASSLAPEGTYNEQFF.

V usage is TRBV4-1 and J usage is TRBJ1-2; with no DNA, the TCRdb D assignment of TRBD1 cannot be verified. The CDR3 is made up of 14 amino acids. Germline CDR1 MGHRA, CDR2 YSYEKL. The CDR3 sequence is CASSQDEKGHGYTF.

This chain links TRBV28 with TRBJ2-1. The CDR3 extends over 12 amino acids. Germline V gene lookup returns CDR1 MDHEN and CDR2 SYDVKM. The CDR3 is CASSLGIYEQFF.

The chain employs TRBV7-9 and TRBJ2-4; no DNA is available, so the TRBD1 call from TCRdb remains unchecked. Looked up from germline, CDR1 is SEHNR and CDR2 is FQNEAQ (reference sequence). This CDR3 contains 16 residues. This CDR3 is CASSPWTAEAKNIQYF. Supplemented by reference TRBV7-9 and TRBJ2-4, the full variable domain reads DTGVSQNPRHKITKRGQNVTFRCDPISEHNRLYWYRQTLGQGPEFLTYFQNEAQLEKSRLLSDRFSAERPKGSFSTLEIQRTEQGDSAMYLCASSPWTAEAKNIQYFGAGTRLSVL.

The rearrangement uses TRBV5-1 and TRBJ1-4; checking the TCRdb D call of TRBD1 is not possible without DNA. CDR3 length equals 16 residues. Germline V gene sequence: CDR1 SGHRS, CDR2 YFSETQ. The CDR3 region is CASSRGQGTTNEKLFF. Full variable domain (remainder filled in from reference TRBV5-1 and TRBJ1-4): KAGVTQTPRYLIKTRGQQVTLSCSPISGHRSVSWYQQTPGQGLQFLFEYFSETQRNKGNFPGRFSGRQFSNSRSEMNVSTLELGDSALYLCASSRGQGTTNEKLFFGSGTQLSVL.

CDR3 protein: CASSYGRGISGANVLTF. The chain recombines TRBV27 with TRBJ2-6; there is no DNA to check the TCRdb D call of TRBD1. The CDR3 runs 17 residues. Germline V CDR1 and CDR2: MNHEY, SMNVEV (reference sequence).

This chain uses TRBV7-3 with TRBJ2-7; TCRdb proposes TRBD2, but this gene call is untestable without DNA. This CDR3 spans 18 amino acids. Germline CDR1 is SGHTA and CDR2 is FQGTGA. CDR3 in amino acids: CASSFPRASGRARDEQYF.

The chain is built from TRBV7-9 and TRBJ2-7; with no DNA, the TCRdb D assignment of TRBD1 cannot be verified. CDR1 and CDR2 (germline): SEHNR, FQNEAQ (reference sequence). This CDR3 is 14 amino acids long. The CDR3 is CASSLESDRDEQYF.

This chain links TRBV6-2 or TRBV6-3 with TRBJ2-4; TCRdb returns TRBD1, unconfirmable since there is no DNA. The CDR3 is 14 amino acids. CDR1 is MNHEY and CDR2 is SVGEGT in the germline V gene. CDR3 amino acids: CASSLTGGLNIQYF.

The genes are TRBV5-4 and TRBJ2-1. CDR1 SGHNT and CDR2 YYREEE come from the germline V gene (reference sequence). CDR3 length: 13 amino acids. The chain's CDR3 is CASSQWVGNEQFF.

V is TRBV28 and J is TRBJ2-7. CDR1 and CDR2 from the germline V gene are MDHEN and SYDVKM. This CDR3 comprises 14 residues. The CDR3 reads CASSFHSSSYEQYF.

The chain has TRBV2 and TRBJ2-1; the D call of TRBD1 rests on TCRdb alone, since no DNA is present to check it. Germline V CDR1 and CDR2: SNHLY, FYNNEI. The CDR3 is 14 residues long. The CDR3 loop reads CASPRTGGVNEQFF.

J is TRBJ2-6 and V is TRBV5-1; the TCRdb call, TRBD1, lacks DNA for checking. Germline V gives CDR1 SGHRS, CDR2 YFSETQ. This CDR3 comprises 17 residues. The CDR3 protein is CASSLVRRATGANVLTF.

The CDR3 loop is CASSLESGRVQYEQYF. V usage is TRBV7-9 and J usage is TRBJ2-7; the TCRdb call, TRBD2, lacks DNA for checking. Germline assignment: CDR1 SEHNR and CDR2 FQNEAQ (reference sequence). This CDR3 is 16 amino acids long. The full variable domain, in which reference TRBV7-9 and TRBJ2-7 provide the parts outside the CDR3, is DTGVSQNPRHKITKRGQNVTFRCDPISEHNRLYWYRQTLGQGPEFLTYFQNEAQLEKSRLLSDRFSAERPKGSFSTLEIQRTEQGDSAMYLCASSLESGRVQYEQYFGPGTRLTVT.

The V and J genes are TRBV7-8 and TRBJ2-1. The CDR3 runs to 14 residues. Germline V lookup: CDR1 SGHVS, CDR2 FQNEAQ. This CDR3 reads CASSLGLGHNEQFF. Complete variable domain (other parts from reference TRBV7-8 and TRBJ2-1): GAGVSQSPRYKVAKRGQDVALRCDPISGHVSLFWYQQALGQGPEFLTYFQNEAQLDKSGLPSDRFFAERPEGSVSTLKIQRTQQEDSAVYLCASSLGLGHNEQFFGPGTRLTVL.

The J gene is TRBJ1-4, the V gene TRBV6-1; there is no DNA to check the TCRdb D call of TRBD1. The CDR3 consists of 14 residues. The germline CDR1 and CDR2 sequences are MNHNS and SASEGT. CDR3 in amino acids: CASSTGTGPEKLFF.